A single sample is the source of the 22 T cell receptor beta chains below, sequenced in a study of cytomegalovirus exposure and HLA in healthy donors. Produced via immunoSEQ multiplex PCR; TCRdb's table is partial and in-frame only. The table has roughly 120,000 clones, around 86% seen once. The sequencing sample was made of PBMCs. The receptors come from a man between 18 and 29 years old in good health and CMV-seronegative.

The V gene is TRBV7-9, the J gene TRBJ1-3; D call uncertain. The germline V gene has CDR1 SEHNR and CDR2 FQNEAQ (reference sequence). Trimming removed 5 bases from V and 3 bases from J, with 8 bases in between. The CDR3 is made up of 13 amino acids. As DNA, the CDR3 is TGTGCCAGCAGCACAAGTAATGGAAACACCATATATTTT. It encodes CASSTSNGNTIYF. Based on the CDR3 plus reference TRBV7-9 and TRBJ1-3, the full variable domain is DTGVSQNPRHKITKRGQNVTFRCDPISEHNRLYWYRQTLGQGPEFLTYFQNEAQLEKSRLLSDRFSAERPKGSFSTLEIQRTEQGDSAMYLCASSTSNGNTIYFGEGSWLTVV.

The chain couples TRBV29-1 to TRBJ1-1; TRBD1 matches at 7 bases. The germline V gene encodes CDR1 SQVTM and CDR2 ANQGSEA. This CDR3 spans 14 amino acids. V dropped 4 bases and J dropped 1; count of bases not matched to a gene: 6. The CDR3: CSVGQGAKNTEAFF. The CDR3 DNA reads as TGCAGCGTTGGACAGGGTGCGAAGAACACTGAAGCTTTCTTT.

The chain joins TRBV6-1 to TRBJ2-3, with no clear D. The V end lost 2 bases, the J end lost 5 bases, and 2 bases lay between the germline ends. The CDR3 is 11 residues long. In germline, CDR1 is MNHNS, CDR2 SASEGT. CDR3 region: CASSELDTQYF. The DNA for the CDR3 is TGTGCCAGCAGTGAACTAGATACGCAGTATTTT.

The rearrangement links TRBV30 to TRBJ2-7; 11 nucleotides align to TRBD1. With V trimmed by 2 bases and J by 1 base, 4 bases remained unmatched. Germline-derived CDR1 and CDR2 are GTSNPN and SVGIG (reference sequence). This CDR3 is built from 15 residues. The CDR3 nucleotides are TGTGCCTGGAGTCGTGGGACAGGGGGTTCCTACGAGCAGTACTTC. Protein sequence: CAWSRGTGGSYEQYF. Combining the CDR3 with reference TRBV30 and TRBJ2-7 gives the whole variable domain SQTIHQWPATLVQPVGSPLSLECTVEGTSNPNLYWYRQAAGRGLQLLFYSVGIGQISSEVPQNLSASRPQDRQFILSSKKLLLSDSGFYLCAWSRGTGGSYEQYFGPGTRLTVT.

The rearrangement links TRBV5-5 to TRBJ1-2; D remains unclear. The CDR3 is made up of 13 amino acids. Germline CDR1 SGHKS, CDR2 YYEKEE (reference sequence). The ends were cut back, 6 bases at V and 4 bases at J, with 13 bases in the middle. The CDR3 spells CASTRPSTYGYTF. The CDR3 DNA reads TGTGCCAGCACCCGACCTAGCACCTATGGCTACACCTTC.

The chain has TRBV30 and TRBJ1-1, with 8 bases that match TRBD1. Germline V gene sequence: CDR1 GTSNPN, CDR2 SVGIG (reference sequence). This CDR3 is 14 amino acids long. After removal of 2 bases from V and 1 base from J, the junction contained 3 bases not matched to a gene. Here the CDR3 DNA reads TGTGCCTGGAGTCCCGGACAGGGGAACACTGAAGCTTTCTTT. Protein sequence: CAWSPGQGNTEAFF.

This chain uses TRBV5-1 with TRBJ2-3; TRBD2 matches at 11 bases. Trimming at V came to 0 bases and at J to 4 bases, leaving 13 bases not matched to a gene. The CDR3 runs 19 residues. The germline gives CDR1 SGHRS, CDR2 YFSETQ. CDR3 nucleotides: TGCGCCAGCAGCTTGGTGTTTCGAGGAACTAGCGGGGGCGCAGATACGCAGTATTTT. Translated: CASSLVFRGTSGGADTQYF.

V and J are TRBV11-2 and TRBJ1-5; maybe TRBD1 (6 bases). In germline, CDR1 is SGHAT, CDR2 FQNNGV. The V and J ends lost 5 bases and 3 bases respectively, with 11 bases between them. The CDR3 runs to 14 residues. The CDR3 DNA reads TGTGCCAGCAGCCCACAGGGAAACAATCAGCCCCAGCATTTT. Amino acids: CASSPQGNNQPQHF.

The chain uses TRBV5-1 and TRBJ2-5; D is perhaps TRBD2 (5 bases). Germline V gives CDR1 SGHRS, CDR2 YFSETQ. The CDR3 loop spans 13 amino acids. Trimming cost V 0 bases and J 2 bases, with 5 bases left between them. The CDR3 DNA is TGCGCCAGCAGCTTGGGGAGGCAAGAGACCCAGTACTTC. Its translation is CASSLGRQETQYF.

The gene calls are TRBV6-5 and TRBJ1-1, with a weak D call TRBD1 (6 bases). The germline gives CDR1 MNHEY, CDR2 SVGAGI. The CDR3 loop spans 14 amino acids. Trimming took off 5 bases at V and 0 bases at J, with 10 bases between the two ends. The CDR3 loop is CASSRQVMNTEAFF. CDR3 nucleotide sequence: TGTGCCAGCAGTCGACAGGTTATGAACACTGAAGCTTTCTTT.

V usage is TRBV7-2 and J usage is TRBJ2-7; TRBD2 matches 10 bases. Germline CDR1 SGHTA, CDR2 FQGNSA. V lost 5 bases, J lost 3 bases, and 4 bases stayed unmatched. The CDR3 totals 14 residues. The CDR3, as DNA: TGTGCCAGCAGCAATAGCGGGGGGCTCTACGAGCAGTACTTC. It is translated as CASSNSGGLYEQYF. Drawing the rest from reference TRBV7-2 and TRBJ2-7, the complete variable domain is GAGVSQSPSNKVTEKGKDVELRCDPISGHTALYWYRQSLGQGLEFLIYFQGNSAPDKSGLPSDRFSAERTGGSVSTLTIQRTQQEDSAVYLCASSNSGGLYEQYFGPGTRLTVT.

The V and J genes are TRBV7-9 and TRBJ2-5; 7 nucleotides line up with TRBD2. The CDR3 runs 14 residues. The V and J ends lost 5 bases and 5 bases, in that order; junction bases with no gene match: 8. Looked up from germline, CDR1 is SEHNR and CDR2 is FQNEAQ (reference sequence). The CDR3 DNA reads TGTGCCAGCAGCCTCCTAAGGGGAGGGGAGACCCAGTACTTC. Translating it yields CASSLLRGGETQYF.

The CDR3 DNA is TGTGCCAGCAGTTACTTCGGTACTGGGGCCAACGTCCTGACTTTC. Protein: CASSYFGTGANVLTF. The chain links TRBV6-5 to TRBJ2-6; no reliable D call. The germline gives CDR1 MNHEY, CDR2 SVGAGI. The CDR3 has 15 amino acids. V was cut by 1 base and J by 2 bases, with 6 bases left in between.

The rearrangement links TRBV5-5 to TRBJ1-6, with 11 bases that match TRBD1. The CDR3 extends over 16 amino acids. Germline lookup yields CDR1 SGHKS and CDR2 YYEKEE (reference sequence). J gave up 8 bases and V 5 bases, and 9 bases lay outside the gene matches. The CDR3: CASRRPDRGRDSPLHF. In nucleotides, the CDR3 is TGTGCCAGCAGGCGACCGGACAGGGGGCGCGATTCACCCCTCCACTTT.

The chain couples TRBV11-2 to TRBJ2-7, with D tentatively TRBD1 (5 bases). Trimming removed 7 bases from V and 3 bases from J, with 16 bases in between. This CDR3 spans 14 amino acids. Germline V gene lookup returns CDR1 SGHAT and CDR2 FQNNGV. This chain's CDR3 is CASNPGTGDYEQYF. The CDR3 DNA is TGTGCCAGCAACCCCGGCACAGGAGACTACGAGCAGTACTTC. Drawing the rest from reference TRBV11-2 and TRBJ2-7, the complete variable domain is EAGVAQSPRYKIIEKRQSVAFWCNPISGHATLYWYQQILGQGPKLLIQFQNNGVVDDSQLPKDRFSAERLKGVDSTLKIQPAKLEDSAVYLCASNPGTGDYEQYFGPGTRLTVT.

The V gene is TRBV13, the J gene TRBJ2-2; maybe TRBD1 (6 bases). The germline V gene has CDR1 PRHDT and CDR2 FYEKMQ (reference sequence). Trimming took off 5 bases at V and 6 bases at J, with 16 bases between the two ends. The CDR3 is 15 amino acids. The CDR3 nucleotides are TGTGCCAGCAGCCGACCTCTACAGGGCTCCGGGGAGCTGTTTTTT. This encodes CASSRPLQGSGELFF.

The V gene is TRBV7-2, the J gene TRBJ2-3; D is possibly TRBD2 (5 bases). CDR3 size: 16 residues. Trimming removed 1 base from V and 1 base from J, with 12 bases in between. Germline V CDR1 and CDR2: SGHTA, FQGNSA. The CDR3 coding sequence is TGTGCCAGCAGCTTAGTTGCGGCGGGCGGCACAGATACGCAGTATTTT. This encodes CASSLVAAGGTDTQYF. The full variable domain, completed using reference TRBV7-2 and TRBJ2-3, is GAGVSQSPSNKVTEKGKDVELRCDPISGHTALYWYRQSLGQGLEFLIYFQGNSAPDKSGLPSDRFSAERTGGSVSTLTIQRTQQEDSAVYLCASSLVAAGGTDTQYFGPGTRLTVL.

The CDR3 protein is CAWDRQGFYEQYF. In DNA, the CDR3 is TGTGCCTGGGATCGACAGGGCTTCTACGAGCAGTACTTC. The rearrangement links TRBV30 to TRBJ2-7, with 7 bases fitting TRBD1. Trimming took 5 bases from V and 3 from J; bases not matched to a gene: 7. Germline CDR1 GTSNPN, CDR2 SVGIG (reference sequence). The CDR3 sequence is 13 residues long. The whole variable domain, filled in from reference TRBV30 and TRBJ2-7, reads SQTIHQWPATLVQPVGSPLSLECTVEGTSNPNLYWYRQAAGRGLQLLFYSVGIGQISSEVPQNLSASRPQDRQFILSSKKLLLSDSGFYLCAWDRQGFYEQYFGPGTRLTVT.

The chain carries TRBV11-3 and TRBJ1-1; no clear D gene. Trimming pared 4 bases from V and 6 bases from J, leaving 9 bases between. This CDR3 is built from 12 residues. The V gene's germline CDR1 is SGHNT and CDR2 YENEEA. The CDR3, as DNA: TGTGCCAGCAGCTCCGACGGGGCTGAAGCTTTCTTT. It yields the protein CASSSDGAEAFF.

The CDR3 loop is CASSLGQTTEAFF. The DNA for the CDR3 is TGTGCCAGCAGCCTGGGACAGACGACTGAAGCTTTCTTT. This chain links TRBV6-1 with TRBJ1-1; 7 bases line up with TRBD1. Germline CDR1 MNHNS, CDR2 SASEGT. V shed 6 bases, J shed 5 bases, and the junction held 6 bases outside the gene matches. The CDR3 totals 13 residues.

CDR3 region: CASSEPRLSYNEQFF. As DNA, the CDR3 is TGTGCCAGCAGTGAACCCCGACTGAGCTACAATGAGCAGTTCTTC. The V call is TRBV6-1, the J call TRBJ2-1; no firm D call. Germline-derived CDR1 and CDR2 are MNHNS and SASEGT. The CDR3 sequence is 15 residues long. V dropped 2 bases and J dropped 3 bases, with 11 bases sitting between them.

The chain couples TRBV5-6 to TRBJ2-1, with TRBD1 matching over 7 bases. V lost 4 bases, J lost 10 bases, and 17 bases stayed unmatched. In germline, CDR1 is SGHDT, CDR2 YYEEEE. This CDR3 contains 16 residues. Written as DNA, the CDR3 is TGTGCCAGCAGCCTACCCCCGGGACAGAGTGTTTGGGAGCAGTTCTTC. Its protein is CASSLPPGQSVWEQFF. Drawing the rest from reference TRBV5-6 and TRBJ2-1, the complete variable domain is DAGVTQSPTHLIKTRGQQVTLRCSPKSGHDTVSWYQQALGQGPQFIFQYYEEEERQRGNFPDRFSGHQFPNYSSELNVNALLLGDSALYLCASSLPPGQSVWEQFFGPGTRLTVL.